The clone carrying this T cell receptor beta chain showed up just once. This sample was included in a study of blood T cell repertoires in COVID-19. As processed by the authors: Scientists estimated how many nucleated cells there were by amplifying reference gene primers. Method: immunoSEQ multiplex PCR; TCRdb's copy keeps in-frame clones and lacks some. The V and J calls and clone size come from that table; D and trimming were worked out from the DNA. The top ten clones hold roughly 3.1% of a sample with about 360,000 clones, about 88% of them seen once. Looked up from germline, CDR1 is SGDLS and CDR2 is YYNGEE. This CDR3 has 15 residues. V was clipped by 8 bases and J by 8 bases; unmatched bases: 13.

The sequencing sample was made of peripheral blood. V usage is TRBV9 and J usage is TRBJ2-1; 10 bases align to TRBD1. The receptor comes from a human donor in a cohort sampled during active COVID-19. The CDR3 DNA is TGTGCCAGTGGTAAGGGGACAGGGGTACTAGATGAGCAGTTCTTC. This codes for CASGKGTGVLDEQFF.